This T cell receptor beta chain comes out of a study of blood T cell repertoires in COVID-19. Study overall: Samples came from the United States, Italy and Spain, spanning acute and convalescent COVID-19. Sources were T cells, B-cell-depleted T cells, or PBMCs; the material itself was cDNA or gDNA.

There are 17 residues in the CDR3. CDR1 ENHRY and CDR2 SYGVKD come from the germline V gene. Between the trimmed V and J ends, which lost 4 bases and 2 bases, there was a span of 20 bases. The authors' processing: Estimated nucleated cell counts came from reference gene primer amplification. Assay: immunoSEQ multiplex PCR; the TCRdb copy retains only in-frame clones and omits some. D and trimming were read from the DNA, whereas the V and J calls and clone size are those reported in that table. This table has around 140,000 clones, around 80% appearing once. This clone has a single count. Input material: peripheral blood. The TCR comes from a man between 65 and 85 years old who had recovered from COVID-19. The V gene is TRBV10-3, the J gene TRBJ1-1, with D hard to call. This CDR3 reads CAISARARAGDNTEAFF. DNA of the CDR3: TGTGCCATCAGTGCAAGGGCGAGGGCAGGAGATAACACTGAAGCTTTCTTT.